The clone carrying this T cell receptor (beta chain) has a count of ten or more. Its antigen is not identified. The data stem from a study of early T cells in non-severe SARS-CoV-2 infection. Findings and caveats of the study: VDJdb-based annotation leaned toward anti-spike CD8 responses and missed private and CD4 specificities.

Tagging with unique molecular identifiers was applied to individual cDNA molecules. Via MiXCR, TCRdb re-called the 5' RACE reads, giving one row per CDR3 protein. The data show tens of thousands of distinct CDR3 sequences, about 16% seen once. J was trimmed by 3 bases and V by 6 bases; bases with no gene match: 8. CDR1 is KGHSH, CDR2 LQKENI, per germline. This CDR3 contains 17 residues. This material consisted of whole blood, taken at baseline. The TCR sequence derives from an adult who was a healthcare worker with PCR-confirmed SARS-CoV-2 infection or an uninfected control (not recorded which). This rearrangement joins TRBV18 to TRBJ2-6; 10 bases fit TRBD1. DNA for the CDR3: TGTGCCAGCTCGCCAAGACAGGGGGCGTATGGGGCCAACGTCCTGACTTTC. Its protein is CASSPRQGAYGANVLTF.